The 23 T cell receptor beta chains given below trace back to one sample, sequenced in a study of cytomegalovirus exposure and HLA in healthy donors. 60 Vbeta and 13 Jbeta primers were used in PCR. Data came from immunoSEQ multiplex PCR; TCRdb stores just in-frame clones and leaves some out. This sample contains about 76,000 clones. The sequenced sample was PBMCs. These receptors were collected from a middle-aged woman in good health and CMV-seropositive.

The chain employs TRBV7-8 and TRBJ2-5, with D tentatively TRBD1 (5 bases). Germline CDR1 is SGHVS and CDR2 is FQNEAQ. With 5 bases removed from V and 0 bases from J, the gap between germline ends came to 19 bases. The CDR3 has 17 residues. CDR3 residues: CASSLPPVRVDQETQYF. The CDR3, as DNA: TGTGCCAGCAGCCTACCCCCGGTCAGGGTTGACCAAGAGACCCAGTACTTC.

J is TRBJ1-5 and V is TRBV7-8, with D possibly matching TRBD1 (6 bases). There are 13 residues in the CDR3. The V end was cut by 6 bases, the J end by 8 bases, with 14 bases between. Germline V gene data show CDR1 as SGHVS and CDR2 as FQNEAQ. CDR3 sequence reads: CASSQGRREPQHF. The DNA of the CDR3 is TGTGCCAGCAGTCAGGGGAGACGGGAGCCCCAGCATTTT.

The chain joins TRBV27 to TRBJ1-5; 8 bases match TRBD1. CDR1 is MNHEY and CDR2 is SMNVEV in the germline V gene (reference sequence). Trimming at V came to 8 bases and at J to 4 bases, leaving 7 bases not matched to a gene. This CDR3 is built from 14 residues. The CDR3 DNA is TGTGCCAGCGGACGTGGACAGGGTAATCAGCCCCAGCATTTT. It specifies CASGRGQGNQPQHF.

Regarding this clone: The same CDR3 arises from other DNA sequences in this sample as well. V usage is TRBV6-6 and J usage is TRBJ1-1; D may be TRBD1 (6 bases). The CDR3 contains 14 residues. Germline V gene sequence: CDR1 MNHNY, CDR2 SVGAGI (reference sequence). V lost 0 bases, J lost 1 base, and 6 bases lay in between. The CDR3 sequence: CASSYSTGNTEAFF. For the CDR3, the DNA is TGTGCCAGCAGTTACTCGACAGGGAACACTGAAGCTTTCTTT.

The rearrangement links TRBV10-2 to TRBJ2-2, with 9 positions matching TRBD1. Germline values: CDR1 WSHSY, CDR2 SAAADI. The V segment lost 3 bases and the J segment 7 bases; nucleotides outside the gene matches: 9. This CDR3 has 16 amino acids. CDR3 in amino acids: CASSDGSDRGNGELFF. CDR3 coding DNA: TGCGCCAGCAGTGATGGTTCGGACAGGGGAAACGGGGAGCTGTTTTTT.

The chain is built from TRBV6-1 and TRBJ1-1; TRBD1 is a possible D gene (5 bases). Germline CDR1 is MNHNS and CDR2 is SASEGT. This CDR3 has 12 amino acids. V was clipped by 4 bases and J by 4 bases, with 7 bases between them. This CDR3 reads CASSATGTEAFF. CDR3 sequence (DNA): TGTGCCAGCAGTGCTACAGGCACTGAAGCTTTCTTT.

This chain connects TRBV18 to TRBJ2-7, with D perhaps TRBD1 (5 bases). Trimming cost V 3 bases and J 6 bases, with 9 bases left between them. CDR3 size: 12 residues. Germline V lookup: CDR1 KGHSH, CDR2 LQKENI. CDR3 region: CASSPSQGEQYF. DNA for the CDR3: TGTGCCAGCTCACCGAGTCAGGGCGAGCAGTACTTC.

V is TRBV19 and J is TRBJ2-3; D is uncertain. Trimming took off 3 bases at V and 8 bases at J, with 15 bases between the two ends. The germline V gene has CDR1 LNHDA and CDR2 SQIVND (reference sequence). The CDR3 length is 14 residues. CDR3 region: CASSISMRLGTQYF. The DNA of the CDR3 is TGTGCCAGTAGTATCAGCATGCGACTGGGTACGCAGTATTTT.

The chain combines TRBV19 with TRBJ1-4; TRBD1 matches at 7 bases. The CDR3 runs to 14 residues. Germline V lookup: CDR1 LNHDA, CDR2 SQIVND (reference sequence). V shed 3 bases, J shed 5 bases, and the junction held 3 bases outside the gene matches. CDR3 residues: CASSITGVNEKLFF. The DNA of the CDR3 is TGTGCCAGTAGTATCACAGGGGTGAATGAAAAACTGTTTTTT.

This chain links TRBV18 with TRBJ2-4, with unresolved D. The V and J ends lost 6 bases and 6 bases respectively, with 12 bases between them. CDR3 length: 13 residues. In germline, CDR1 is KGHSH, CDR2 LQKENI. Here the CDR3 DNA reads TGTGCCAGCTCGAATGGCAGGTCAAACATTCAGTACTTC. This gives the protein CASSNGRSNIQYF.

The chain uses TRBV28 and TRBJ1-4; maybe TRBD1 (5 bases). Germline V CDR1 and CDR2: MDHEN, SYDVKM. V lost 10 bases, J lost 2 bases, and 23 bases lay in between. The CDR3 is 17 residues long. Written as DNA, the CDR3 is TGTGCCACCCGTTATGGGGAGGGGATTGGGACTAATGAAAAACTGTTTTTT. Residues: CATRYGEGIGTNEKLFF.

The gene calls are TRBV21-1 and TRBJ2-1; whether TRBD2, the table's D call, matches the DNA was not checked. TRBV21-1 is annotated as a pseudogene. CDR3 length equals 19 residues. CDR3 nucleotides: TGTGCCAGCAGCAAAGTGGACGGGAGAAGGGGTGTCTCCTACAATGAGCAGTTCTTC. Translated, it gives CASSKVDGRRGVSYNEQFF.

This sequence joins TRBV7-8 and TRBJ1-2, with 8 bases lining up with TRBD1. The J segment lost 5 bases and the V segment lost 5 bases, leaving 10 bases of the junction unmatched. The CDR3 has 15 residues. Looked up from germline, CDR1 is SGHVS and CDR2 is FQNEAQ. CDR3 in DNA: TGTGCCAGCAGCCTGACAGGGGACACAGGGTATGGCTACACCTTC. Amino acids: CASSLTGDTGYGYTF. Full variable domain (missing parts from reference TRBV7-8 and TRBJ1-2): GAGVSQSPRYKVAKRGQDVALRCDPISGHVSLFWYQQALGQGPEFLTYFQNEAQLDKSGLPSDRFFAERPEGSVSTLKIQRTQQEDSAVYLCASSLTGDTGYGYTFGSGTRLTVV.

The rearrangement joins TRBV11-2 to TRBJ2-1, with a tentative D call TRBD1 (5 bases). Trimming pared 1 base from V and 1 base from J, leaving 11 bases between. CDR1 and CDR2 from the germline V gene are SGHAT and FQNNGV. The CDR3 is made up of 16 amino acids. In DNA, the CDR3 is TGTGCCAGCAGCTTAGGTGGGGCTAGTTCCTACAATGAGCAGTTCTTC. Protein: CASSLGGASSYNEQFF.

This chain connects TRBV5-5 to TRBJ2-7, with D perhaps TRBD2 (5 bases). Germline lookup yields CDR1 SGHKS and CDR2 YYEKEE (reference sequence). The CDR3 contains 15 residues. V was clipped by 0 bases and J by 2 bases, with 12 bases between them. The CDR3 coding sequence is TGTGCCAGCAGCTTGGATCCGGGGTTTGCCTACGAGCAGTACTTC. This encodes CASSLDPGFAYEQYF.

This chain connects TRBV7-9 to TRBJ2-7; 10 bases are shared with TRBD1. With 5 bases clipped from V and 1 base from J, the junction kept 8 bases outside the gene matches. This CDR3 has 16 residues. CDR1 is SEHNR, CDR2 FQNEAQ, per germline (reference sequence). CDR3 nucleotide sequence: TGTGCCAGCAGCGCCGGCCTGGACAGGGGGTCCTACGAGCAGTACTTC. As protein: CASSAGLDRGSYEQYF.

The chain employs TRBV7-2 and TRBJ1-3, with D unclear. V lost 5 bases, J lost 4 bases, and 15 bases lay in between. Germline V lookup: CDR1 SGHTA, CDR2 FQGNSA. The CDR3 is 15 amino acids. The CDR3 sequence: CASSPRVPPGNTIYF. CDR3 bases: TGTGCCAGCAGCCCCCGAGTCCCCCCGGGAAACACCATATATTTT.

This chain joins TRBV6-5 and TRBJ1-3, with D hard to call. The germline gives CDR1 MNHEY, CDR2 SVGAGI. The V gene lost 6 bases and the J gene lost 0 bases, with 12 bases spanning the gap. The CDR3 sequence is 15 residues long. The CDR3 loop is CASRRGVDSGNTIYF. CDR3 in DNA: TGTGCCAGCAGGCGCGGAGTCGACTCTGGAAACACCATATATTTT.

This rearrangement joins TRBV30 to TRBJ1-4; 9 bases are shared with TRBD1. The CDR3 is 13 residues long. In germline, CDR1 is GTSNPN, CDR2 SVGIG (reference sequence). V lost 7 bases to trimming and J lost 4 bases; unmatched junction nucleotides: 4. CDR3 sequence reads: CASGGQGNEKLFF. The CDR3 DNA reads TGTGCCTCCGGGGGACAGGGTAATGAAAAACTGTTTTTT.

This sequence joins TRBV28 and TRBJ2-7, with 7 nucleotides matching TRBD1. Unmatched junction bases numbered 6, after V lost 2 bases and J lost 2 bases. The CDR3 is 15 residues long. The V gene's germline CDR1 is MDHEN and CDR2 SYDVKM. The CDR3 reads CASSLQGDIPYEQYF. The DNA for the CDR3 is TGTGCCAGCAGTTTACAGGGGGATATTCCCTACGAGCAGTACTTC.

The gene calls are TRBV19 and TRBJ2-1; 9 positions agree with TRBD1. There are 15 residues in the CDR3. Germline V lookup: CDR1 LNHDA, CDR2 SQIVND (reference sequence). Unmatched junction bases numbered 6, after V lost 5 bases and J lost 4 bases. The chain's CDR3 is CASSVTGGSYNEQFF. CDR3 in DNA: TGTGCCAGTAGTGTAACAGGGGGCTCGTACAATGAGCAGTTCTTC.

The V and J genes are TRBV6-5 and TRBJ2-5; 7 nucleotides match TRBD1. Germline lookup yields CDR1 MNHEY and CDR2 SVGAGI. Germline trimming cut 5 bases from V and 2 bases from J; bases unmatched to any gene: 5. CDR3 length equals 14 residues. CDR3 loop: CASSVTGEQETQYF. The DNA of the CDR3 is TGTGCCAGCAGTGTCACAGGGGAACAAGAGACCCAGTACTTC.

This chain links TRBV19 with TRBJ1-6; D ambiguous. V was shortened by 5 bases and J by 10 bases, with 12 bases between the two germline ends. This CDR3 contains 13 residues. In germline, CDR1 is LNHDA, CDR2 SQIVND (reference sequence). CDR3 in amino acids: CASSAAGWSPLHF. The CDR3 region has the DNA TGTGCCAGTAGTGCCGCAGGATGGTCACCCCTCCACTTT.